This T cell receptor beta chain appears in the sequencing data of a study of T cell responses to AZD1222 COVID-19 vaccine. A word on this clone: The antigen remains unidentified.

The CDR3 covers 12 residues. In germline, CDR1 is SNHLY, CDR2 FYNNEI. Deletions cut 3 bases from V and 4 bases from J, with 4 bases between. Findings and limits, study-wide: The CD4 TCRs associated with vaccination extended across spike and predominated at 160-218 and 743-854. Just a handful of people given AZD1222 tested seropositive at baseline. Repertoires were collected only later (after the peak T cell response had occurred). Clonal diversity was possibly underestimated, and the donors were mostly white British, with more females.

Produced via immunoSEQ multiplex PCR; TCRdb's table is partial and in-frame only. This repertoire shows roughly 80,000 clones, more than 85% found once; its top ten account for 8%. The sequences come from peripheral blood, collected 28 days after the second AZD1222 dose. This sequence was found in an adult who received the AZD1222 COVID-19 vaccine. The chain combines TRBV2 with TRBJ2-1; D is unresolved. The CDR3 spells CASSEPYNEQFF. In DNA, the CDR3 is TGTGCCAGCAGTGAGCCGTACAATGAGCAGTTCTTC.